Described below is a single T cell receptor beta chain sequence and its context. The antigen remains undetermined. These data belong to a study of CD8 T cells in Susac syndrome. This CDR3 is built from 16 residues. From germline, CDR1 is SGHAT and CDR2 FQNNGV. V was trimmed by 5 bases and J by 6 bases, leaving 23 bases between them. Whole-study findings and limits: It was acknowledged in the study that its TCR sequencing and HLA analysis involved a relatively small number of individuals.

A quantity of about 0.5 to 1 ug RNA underwent reverse transcription using random hexamers. Amplification of TCR beta CDR3 across 54 Vbeta and 13 Jbeta was performed with immunoSEQ multiplex PCR. TCRdb reprocessed the immunoSEQ multiplex PCR reads with MiXCR, giving one entry per CDR3 protein. The table shows 130,000 to 150,000 distinct CDR3 sequences, with roughly 94% occurring only once. V and J are TRBV11-2 and TRBJ2-7; D might be TRBD1 or TRBD2, each matching 6 bases. Source material: CD4+ T cells from PBMCs. The TCR originated in a human donor in good health. CDR3 in amino acids: CASSHPAGGTFGEQYF. In nucleotides, the CDR3 is TGTGCCAGCAGCCACCCAGCCGGCGGGACATTTGGCGAGCAGTACTTC. Variable domain in full (rest from reference TRBV11-2 and TRBJ2-7): EAGVAQSPRYKIIEKRQSVAFWCNPISGHATLYWYQQILGQGPKLLIQFQNNGVVDDSQLPKDRFSAERLKGVDSTLKIQPAKLEDSAVYLCASSHPAGGTFGEQYFGPGTRLTVT.